The 17 T cell receptor beta chains below come from one sample, sequenced in a study of T cells after yellow fever vaccination. TCRdb itself ran the 5' RACE reads through MiXCR, one entry per CDR3 protein. The data hold some 240,000 distinct CDR3 sequences, with less than 3.5% observed a single time. Sequencing was performed on CD4+ T cells sorted from PBMCs, taken 10 days after the yellow fever booster vaccination. The receptor source for this set is a man younger than 35 who received the YFV17D yellow fever vaccine.

In this sample, this clonotype turned up a few times. The V call is TRBV3-1, the J call TRBJ1-2, with TRBD1 identical over 8 bases. Unmatched junction bases numbered 5, after V lost 1 base and J lost 4 bases. The CDR3 covers 15 residues. CDR1 and CDR2 from the germline V gene are LGHDT and YNNKEL (reference sequence). This chain's CDR3 is CASSQAGGEAYGYTF. The CDR3 DNA sequence: TGTGCCAGCAGCCAAGCAGGGGGCGAAGCCTATGGCTACACCTTC.

This clonotype was picked up a small number of times. The gene calls are TRBV19 and TRBJ1-1; tentative D call: TRBD1 (6 bases). The CDR3 runs to 13 residues. Germline lookup yields CDR1 LNHDA and CDR2 SQIVND (reference sequence). V lost 5 bases, J lost 4 bases, and 11 bases lay in between. The CDR3: CASSVEGGTEAFF. CDR3 DNA: TGTGCCAGTAGTGTCGAGGGGGGCACTGAAGCTTTCTTT.

The sample holds many counts of this clonotype. This chain links TRBV29-1 with TRBJ1-4, with D maybe TRBD1 (6 bases). This CDR3 is 13 amino acids long. Per the germline V gene, CDR1 is SQVTM and CDR2 is ANQGSEA. The V gene lost 7 bases and the J gene lost 8 bases, with 17 bases spanning the gap. The CDR3 DNA is TGCAGCGCTAAGGACAGTGGGGGAGAAAAACTGTTTTTT. It yields the protein CSAKDSGGEKLFF.

This clonotype came up many times. This sequence joins TRBV7-8 and TRBJ2-5, with TRBD2 matching 11 bases. Germline V lookup: CDR1 SGHVS, CDR2 FQNEAQ. The CDR3 extends over 15 amino acids. V lost 5 bases, J lost 2 bases, and 4 bases stayed unmatched. Here the CDR3 DNA reads TGTGCCAGCAGCCTACTAGCGGGGGAGCAAGAGACCCAGTACTTC. Translating it yields CASSLLAGEQETQYF.

The genes are TRBV6-5 and TRBJ2-3; weak D call: TRBD1 (6 bases). The germline V gene has CDR1 MNHEY and CDR2 SVGAGI. V lost 6 bases and J 2 bases, leaving 18 bases between the germline ends. This CDR3 contains 16 residues. The CDR3 DNA reads TGTGCCAGCAGCCCCAGGGGCCTAACCGTCACAGATACGCAGTATTTT. Translating it yields CASSPRGLTVTDTQYF.

This clonotype was picked up many times. As DNA, the CDR3 is TGTGCCAGCAGCTTGACGAACTCTGGGGCCAACGTCCTGACTTTC. It specifies CASSLTNSGANVLTF. V and J are TRBV7-9 and TRBJ2-6; D is unresolved. The V end was cut by 3 bases, the J end by 0 bases, with 6 bases between. The V gene's germline CDR1 is SEHNR and CDR2 FQNEAQ (reference sequence). CDR3 length: 15 residues.

This clonotype has at least ten counts. This chain connects TRBV25-1 to TRBJ2-6; TRBD1 matches at 7 bases. V lost 5 bases and J lost 2; bases outside the gene matches: 3. Germline-derived CDR1 and CDR2 are MGHDK and SYGVNS. The CDR3 runs to 15 residues. In nucleotides, the CDR3 is TGTGCCAGCAGTCGACAGGGTACTGGGGCCAACGTCCTGACTTTC. Protein product: CASSRQGTGANVLTF.

Many counts were recorded for this clonotype. This chain uses TRBV5-1 with TRBJ2-5; perhaps TRBD2 as D (5 bases). Trimming took 0 bases from V and 3 from J, leaving 15 bases between them. The CDR3 covers 16 residues. Per the germline V gene, CDR1 is SGHRS and CDR2 is YFSETQ. Here the CDR3 DNA reads TGCGCCAGCAGCTTGGACCCGGGATCCTCAAAAGAGACCCAGTACTTC. Translated, it gives CASSLDPGSSKETQYF.

This clonotype was detected ten times or more. The V call is TRBV6-5, the J call TRBJ2-1; D not resolved. Germline CDR1 reads MNHEY; CDR2 reads SVGAGI. CDR3 length equals 14 residues. V was clipped by 2 bases and J by 6 bases, with 11 bases between them. The CDR3 coding sequence is TGTGCCAGCAGTTACGCGATCCCGGGCAATGAGCAGTTCTTC. This sequence encodes CASSYAIPGNEQFF.

This clonotype was seen at least ten times. V gene TRBV7-2 combines with J gene TRBJ2-1; D gene ambiguous. This CDR3 region has 11 residues. Trimming pared 5 bases from V and 10 bases from J, leaving 9 bases between. The germline gives CDR1 SGHTA, CDR2 FQGNSA. The CDR3 sequence: CASSRSGEQFF. CDR3 in DNA: TGTGCCAGCAGCCGTTCAGGCGAGCAGTTCTTC.

This clonotype appeared many times. DNA for the CDR3: TGTGCCAGCTCACTCCCGGGACTCGGAGCTTTCTTT. Protein sequence: CASSLPGLGAFF. The chain combines TRBV18 with TRBJ1-1; tentative D call: TRBD1 (5 bases). Trimming cost V 4 bases and J 10 bases, with 13 bases left between them. CDR3 length equals 12 residues. CDR1 is KGHSH and CDR2 is LQKENI in the germline V gene.

This clonotype was observed many times. This chain joins TRBV28 and TRBJ2-1, with D perhaps being TRBD1 or TRBD2 (6 bases each). The V end lost 6 bases, the J end lost 7 bases, and 22 bases lay between the germline ends. Per the germline V gene, CDR1 is MDHEN and CDR2 is SYDVKM. The CDR3 runs 16 residues. The CDR3 DNA sequence: TGTGCCAGCAGACCCACAAAAGGACTAAGGGGGAATGAGCAGTTCTTC. Protein sequence: CASRPTKGLRGNEQFF.

The chain recombines TRBV19 with TRBJ2-6, with D possibly being TRBD1 or TRBD2 (6 bases each). Germline CDR1 is LNHDA and CDR2 is SQIVND (reference sequence). The CDR3 length is 18 residues. V lost 8 bases and J 0 bases, leaving 20 bases between the germline ends. Here the CDR3 reads CASYTSGTGASGANVLTF. The DNA for the CDR3 is TGTGCCAGTTATACCTCCGGGACGGGGGCCTCTGGGGCCAACGTCCTGACTTTC.

The table lists this clonotype with many counts. V usage is TRBV7-9 and J usage is TRBJ2-3; D is possibly TRBD1 (5 bases). The CDR3 consists of 12 residues. Between the trimmed V and J ends, which lost 8 bases and 4 bases, there was a span of 10 bases. From germline, CDR1 is SEHNR and CDR2 FQNEAQ (reference sequence). Here the CDR3 reads CASQKGADTQYF. The CDR3 DNA follows: TGTGCCAGCCAAAAAGGGGCAGATACGCAGTATTTT.

The CDR3 coding sequence is TGTGCCAGCGTCGGGGGGGCCGCTAGCAATCAGCCCCAGCATTTT. Translation gives CASVGGAASNQPQHF. This chain joins TRBV12-3 or TRBV12-4 and TRBJ1-5, with a tentative D call TRBD1 (6 bases). CDR3 length: 15 amino acids. The ends were cut back, 8 bases at V and 0 bases at J, with 14 bases in the middle.

A few counts support this clonotype. V is TRBV3-1 and J is TRBJ1-1; D is unresolved. This CDR3 has 12 amino acids. V lost 1 base and J lost 11, with 11 bases in between. Germline V lookup: CDR1 LGHDT, CDR2 YNNKEL (reference sequence). The DNA of the CDR3 is TGTGCCAGCAGCCAAGCTGTGGGGTCCGCTTTCTTT. Translation gives CASSQAVGSAFF.

This clonotype was seen at least ten times. The genes are TRBV3-1 and TRBJ2-1; D might be TRBD2 (6 bases). The CDR3 totals 12 residues. CDR1 LGHDT and CDR2 YNNKEL come from the germline V gene (reference sequence). The V end was cut by 4 bases, the J end by 10 bases, with 11 bases between. The CDR3 nucleotides are TGTGCCAGCAGCCTCCAGGCGGGGGAGCAGTTCTTC. It specifies CASSLQAGEQFF.